This is a list of T cell receptor beta chains from one sample in a study of cytomegalovirus exposure and HLA in healthy donors. Using immunoSEQ multiplex PCR, the repertoire was profiled, and TCRdb retains in-frame clones only, with some absent. The sample has roughly 90,000 clones, roughly 84% seen once. The sample taken for sequencing was PBMCs. The receptors derive from a man in his late teens or twenties in good health and CMV-seronegative. Both conserved end residues are part of each CDR3. A D gene is named only where the DNA matches it firmly. Clone size is stated in some rows and not others, as once, few, many or a class when expanded.

d_call,clone_size,v_call,j_call,cdr3_aa,cdr3_nt
-,-,TRBV9,TRBJ2-1,CASSATRSYNEQFF,TGTGCCAGCAGCGCCACGCGGAGTTACAATGAGCAGTTCTTC
TRBD1,few,TRBV2,TRBJ2-1,CATGAIDRGNEQFF,TGTGCCACCGGCGCGATCGACAGGGGAAATGAGCAGTTCTTC
-,-,TRBV28,TRBJ2-7,CASRALTEISYEQYF,TGTGCCAGCAGAGCCCTGACAGAGATCTCCTACGAGCAGTACTTC
TRBD2,-,TRBV6-5,TRBJ2-7,CASSYRTSGSEQYF,TGTGCCAGCAGTTACAGGACTAGCGGGAGCGAGCAGTACTTC
-,-,TRBV10-1,TRBJ2-7,CASSGTRGINEQYF,TGCGCCAGCAGTGGGACAAGGGGTATTAACGAGCAGTACTTC
-,-,TRBV7-6,TRBJ2-7,CASSLAAGESYEQYF,TGTGCCAGCAGCTTGGCGGCAGGGGAATCCTACGAACAGTACTTC
-,-,TRBV4-3,TRBJ2-5,CASSLHREETQYF,TGCGCCAGCAGCCTCCACCGCGAGGAGACCCAGTACTTC
-,few,TRBV4-1,TRBJ1-4,CASNPGGDEKLFF,TGCGCCAGCAACCCCGGCGGGGATGAAAAACTGTTTTTT
TRBD2,-,TRBV6-5,TRBJ2-7,CASSYEWSSGRVQQYF,TGTGCCAGCAGTTATGAGTGGTCTAGCGGGAGAGTACAGCAGTACTTC
-,-,TRBV25-1,TRBJ2-1,CASGPSAYNEQFF,TGTGCCAGCGGGCCCTCGGCCTACAATGAGCAGTTCTTC
TRBD2,-,TRBV16,TRBJ2-1,CASSHPAGGRNEQFF,TGTGCCAGCAGCCACCCAGCGGGAGGGCGCAATGAGCAGTTCTTC
-,-,TRBV9,TRBJ1-2,CASSLTDSGYTF,TGTGCCAGCAGCCTAACCGACTCTGGCTACACCTTC
-,once,TRBV9,TRBJ2-3,CASSPDSHF,TGTGCCAGCAGCCCTGACAGCCACTTT
TRBD2,-,TRBV5-1,TRBJ2-3,CASSLASGSLTDTQYF,TGCGCCAGCAGCTTGGCCAGCGGGAGTTTAACAGATACGCAGTATTTT
TRBD2,few,TRBV6-5,TRBJ2-5,CASSFSGTSGQETQYF,TGTGCCAGCAGTTTCTCCGGGACTAGCGGCCAAGAGACCCAGTACTTC
-,-,TRBV29-1,TRBJ2-7,CSVEGRGYEQYF,TGCAGCGTTGAGGGCAGGGGCTACGAGCAGTACTTC
-,-,TRBV27,TRBJ2-3,CASLPGAGTDTQYF,TGTGCCAGCCTTCCTGGGGCTGGCACAGATACGCAGTATTTT
-,-,TRBV27,TRBJ1-2,CASSLGGGHYGYTF,TGTGCCAGCAGTTTAGGCGGAGGACACTATGGCTACACCTTC
-,once,TRBV5-1,TRBJ2-3,CASSSSTDTQYF,TGCGCCAGCAGCTCGAGCACAGATACGCAGTATTTT
-,-,TRBV6-5,TRBJ1-2,CASRTLTGTGYTF,TGTGCCAGCAGGACCTTAACAGGGACTGGCTACACCTTC
-,once,TRBV28,TRBJ1-5,CATGIIGRNQPQHF,TGTGCAACCGGGATTATCGGCCGCAATCAGCCCCAGCATTTT
-,-,TRBV29-1,TRBJ2-7,CSVGAGYEQYF,TGCAGCGTTGGGGCAGGATACGAGCAGTACTTC
-,-,TRBV7-9,TRBJ1-5,CASSLGWQGDYSNQPQHF,TGTGCCAGCAGCTTGGGGTGGCAGGGCGATTATAGCAATCAGCCCCAGCATTTT
-,-,TRBV6-1,TRBJ1-5,CAVSQGRNQPQHF,TGTGCCGTTAGCCAGGGGCGCAATCAGCCCCAGCATTTT